This TCR beta chain came from a study of cytotoxic CD8 clonotypes in ibrutinib-treated CLL. Germline V lookup: CDR1 SGHRS, CDR2 YFSETQ. Deletions cut 4 bases from V and 11 bases from J, with 15 bases between. CDR3 length: 12 amino acids. Study conclusions and caveats: Pretreatment clonality was elevated relative to age-matched healthy donors and paralleled circulating CD8+ T-cell counts.

A remark on this clone: The antigen is not known.

Assay used: immunoSEQ multiplex PCR; TCRdb lists only in-frame clones, some missing. The data hold fewer than 85,000 clones, with roughly 80% observed a single time. Here the sequenced sample was PBMCs, taken after 12 months of ibrutinib treatment. This clonotype originated in a human donor with chronic lymphocytic leukemia. The V call is TRBV5-1, the J call TRBJ1-2, with a possible D match to TRBD1 (5 bases). In DNA, the CDR3 is TGCGCCAGCAGCCGGGAGGGCAGGGAGTACACCTTC. Its translation is CASSREGREYTF.